Listed here are 7 T cell receptor beta chains from one sample, sequenced in a study of blood T cell repertoires in COVID-19. The method was immunoSEQ multiplex PCR; TCRdb's version includes in-frame clones alone and lacks a portion of them. This table holds roughly 400,000 clones, nearly 90% found once. Sequencing input: PBMCs or T cells enriched from blood (not recorded which). All receptors derive from a woman aged 35 to 49 with acute COVID-19.

This clone was detected only a few times. This chain connects TRBV24-1 to TRBJ2-3, with 14 bases aligning to TRBD2. The CDR3 has 20 amino acids. Trimming took 4 bases from V and 4 from J; bases not matched to a gene: 15. CDR1 is KGHDR, CDR2 SFDVKD, per germline. The CDR3 loop is CATSDPARTSGGTSPDTQYF. In DNA form, the CDR3 reads TGTGCCACCAGTGACCCGGCCCGGACTAGCGGGGGGACATCCCCAGATACGCAGTATTTT.

The CDR3: CASSHTRTGELFF. In DNA form, the CDR3 reads TGTGCCAGCAGCCATACACGAACCGGGGAGCTGTTTTTT. The rearrangement joins TRBV7-2 to TRBJ2-2; D remains ambiguous. Looked up from germline, CDR1 is SGHTA and CDR2 is FQGNSA. V lost 5 bases and J 5 bases, leaving 9 bases between the germline ends. This CDR3 comprises 13 residues.

CDR3 region: CASSLVSPTGELFF. CDR3 sequence (DNA): TGTGCCAGCAGCTTAGTGTCTCCCACCGGGGAGCTGTTTTTT. The genes are TRBV7-6 and TRBJ2-2, with D unclear. The ends were cut back, 1 base at V and 4 bases at J, with 7 bases in the middle. The CDR3 runs 14 residues. Germline V gene lookup returns CDR1 SGHVS and CDR2 FNYEAQ. Combining the CDR3 with reference TRBV7-6 and TRBJ2-2 gives the whole variable domain GAGVSQSPRYKVTKRGQDVALRCDPISGHVSLYWYRQALGQGPEFLTYFNYEAQQDKSGLPNDRFSAERPEGSISTLTIQRTEQRDSAMYRCASSLVSPTGELFFGEGSRLTVL.

The genes are TRBV5-4 and TRBJ1-1; D possibly corresponds to TRBD1 (5 bases). Germline V lookup: CDR1 SGHNT, CDR2 YYREEE (reference sequence). This CDR3 contains 14 residues. The ends were cut back, 2 bases at V and 1 base at J, with 9 bases in the middle. The CDR3 loop reads CASSFKGENTEAFF. The CDR3 nucleotides are TGTGCCAGCAGCTTCAAAGGGGAGAACACTGAAGCTTTCTTT. The full variable domain, in which reference TRBV5-4 and TRBJ1-1 provide the parts outside the CDR3, is ETGVTQSPTHLIKTRGQQVTLRCSSQSGHNTVSWYQQALGQGPQFIFQYYREEENGRGNFPPRFSGLQFPNYSSELNVNALELDDSALYLCASSFKGENTEAFFGQGTRLTVV.

The chain combines TRBV19 with TRBJ1-2; 8 nucleotides align to TRBD1. Trimming at V came to 3 bases and at J to 7 bases, leaving 13 bases not matched to a gene. CDR1 LNHDA and CDR2 SQIVND come from the germline V gene (reference sequence). CDR3 size: 16 residues. CDR3 loop: CASSILSGGTTSGYTF. CDR3 coding DNA: TGTGCCAGTAGTATTCTCTCAGGGGGCACGACAAGTGGCTACACCTTC.

This sequence joins TRBV19 and TRBJ2-7; TRBD1 matches 7 bases. The CDR3 has 17 amino acids. Germline V gives CDR1 LNHDA, CDR2 SQIVND (reference sequence). V was clipped by 3 bases and J by 0 bases; unmatched bases: 11. This CDR3 reads CASSIRTGRYTSYEQYF. Here the CDR3 DNA reads TGTGCCAGTAGTATCCGGACAGGCCGATACACCTCCTACGAGCAGTACTTC.

The CDR3 region has the DNA TGTGCCAGCAGTGTCCGGGACAGCCTTATGAACACTGAAGCTTTCTTT. It translates to CASSVRDSLMNTEAFF. J is TRBJ1-1 and V is TRBV6-1, with 7 bases identical to TRBD1. Germline loops: CDR1 MNHNS, CDR2 SASEGT. This CDR3 region has 16 residues. J lost 0 bases, V lost 4 bases, and 8 bases had no gene match.